This TCR beta chain was sequenced for a study of shared clonotypes between healthy human individuals. Study conclusions and caveats: Generally, estimated richness proved larger in naive subsets than it did in memory subsets. Among non-shared clonotypes, generation probabilities were lower than among those shared by all four donors.

Germline-derived CDR1 and CDR2 are SGHRS and YFSETQ. V was trimmed by 2 bases and J by 3 bases, leaving 11 bases between them. This CDR3 is 14 amino acids long. Samples underwent the assay at deep level. The assay was immunoSEQ multiplex PCR, and TCRdb's table has in-frame clones only and misses some. The sample shows some 1 million clones, under 80% of them seen only once. Remarks on this clone: Its antigen is not identified.

This chain joins TRBV5-1 and TRBJ2-5; D may match TRBD1 or TRBD2 (6 bases each). The sequence derives from a man between 18 and 35 years old in good health. Input material: memory CD4+ T cells sorted from blood. The sample's subset: CD45RA-negative fraction. The CDR3 DNA follows: TGCGCCAGCAGCTTCACTAGGGGGGAAGAGACCCAGTACTTC. It yields the protein CASSFTRGEETQYF.